These 26 T cell receptor beta chains originate from one sample sequenced in a study of PD-1 blockade in classical Hodgkin lymphoma. Only in-frame clones appear in the TCRdb table, and some are missing; sequencing was by immunoSEQ multiplex PCR. The table has tens of thousands of clones, approximately 90% seen once; the top ten hold 0.95% to 1.5%. Specified time point: newly diagnosed, previously untreated cHL patient sample. Magnetic depletion of unwanted cells isolated CD4+ T cells from thawed PBMCs. Source material: CD4+ T cells from blood. These receptors originate from a human donor with classical Hodgkin lymphoma.

The V call is TRBV6-1, the J call TRBJ1-2; D is perhaps TRBD1 (5 bases). The CDR3 is made up of 15 amino acids. Looked up from germline, CDR1 is MNHNS and CDR2 is SASEGT. V was clipped by 3 bases and J by 4 bases, with 15 bases between them. CDR3 sequence: CASSETGTAIYGYTF. The CDR3 nucleotides read TGTGCCAGCAGTGAGACCGGGACGGCGATCTATGGCTACACCTTC.

This rearrangement joins TRBV19 to TRBJ1-5; 8 nucleotides line up with TRBD1. The trim removed 5 bases at V and 3 bases at J, leaving 12 bases unmatched. The germline V gene has CDR1 LNHDA and CDR2 SQIVND (reference sequence). The CDR3 length is 17 residues. The CDR3 reads CASSHNRDRIPNQPQHF. The CDR3 DNA reads TGTGCCAGTAGTCACAACCGGGACAGGATACCCAATCAGCCCCAGCATTTT.

The rearrangement uses TRBV2 and TRBJ2-1, with D unclear. This CDR3 comprises 17 residues. Germline assignment: CDR1 SNHLY and CDR2 FYNNEI. V was shortened by 6 bases and J by 3 bases, with 21 bases between the two germline ends. The CDR3 nucleotides read TGTGCCAGCAGCTCAGAAAGGGCCCTTGCGTTCTACAATGAGCAGTTCTTC. It translates to CASSSERALAFYNEQFF.

The V call is TRBV5-1, the J call TRBJ2-5; 9 bases are shared with TRBD1. In germline, CDR1 is SGHRS, CDR2 YFSETQ. The CDR3 has 15 residues. V lost 6 bases and J lost 4; bases outside the gene matches: 10. The CDR3 loop reads CASKIRDRARETQYF. In DNA form, the CDR3 reads TGCGCCAGCAAGATCCGGGACAGGGCTCGAGAGACCCAGTACTTC.

There are a few counts of this clone. The V and J genes are TRBV7-7 and TRBJ1-1; no clear D gene. The germline V gene has CDR1 SSHAT and CDR2 FNYEAQ (reference sequence). Trimming took off 2 bases at V and 5 bases at J, with 9 bases between the two ends. The CDR3 has 13 residues. Written as DNA, the CDR3 is TGTGCCAGCAGCTTAAGTTGGGATACTGAAGCTTTCTTT. Its translation: CASSLSWDTEAFF.

This clone has just a few counts. This sequence joins TRBV19 and TRBJ1-1, with a tentative D call TRBD1 (5 bases). Germline V gene sequence: CDR1 LNHDA, CDR2 SQIVND (reference sequence). V was cut by 7 bases and J by 2 bases, with 11 bases left in between. The CDR3 runs to 13 residues. This CDR3 reads CASTLTVNTEAFF. DNA for the CDR3: TGTGCCAGTACCCTGACAGTAAACACTGAAGCTTTCTTT.

The rearrangement joins TRBV28 to TRBJ1-3; unclear D gene. CDR3 length equals 12 residues. V gave up 6 bases and J gave up 11 bases, with 14 bases separating them. Germline CDR1 and CDR2: MDHEN and SYDVKM. CDR3 loop: CASSPHVGSIYF. The DNA of the CDR3 is TGTGCCAGCAGCCCCCATGTTGGGTCCATATATTTT.

This chain connects TRBV19 to TRBJ2-2; D is uncertain. Germline V gene data show CDR1 as LNHDA and CDR2 as SQIVND (reference sequence). V lost 4 bases and J 6 bases, leaving 9 bases between the germline ends. The CDR3 is 13 amino acids. CDR3 sequence: CASSNSFPGELFF. The DNA for the CDR3 is TGTGCCAGTAGTAATAGCTTTCCCGGGGAGCTGTTTTTT.

This sequence joins TRBV29-1 and TRBJ1-2; D not resolved. The CDR3 is 12 amino acids. Germline V gene sequence: CDR1 SQVTM, CDR2 ANQGSEA. Trimming left V 6 bases short and J 4 bases short, with 12 bases between. The CDR3 sequence is CSVSVAGYGYTF. DNA of the CDR3: TGCAGCGTCTCGGTCGCCGGCTATGGCTACACCTTC.

Worth noting for this clone: A junction boundary mismatches the germline segment, possibly from a read error. V and J are TRBV10-3 and TRBJ2-3, with unresolved D. From germline, CDR1 is ENHRY and CDR2 SYGVKD. CDR3 size: 13 residues. The DNA of the CDR3 is TGTGCCACCAGTAAGCTAGACACAGATACGCAGTATTTT. Translated: CATSKLDTDTQYF.

CDR3 sequence (DNA): TGCGCCAGCAGCTTGGAGGCGGGAGGGCCCTCCTACAATGAGCAGTTCTTC. Protein product: CASSLEAGGPSYNEQFF. The chain links TRBV5-1 to TRBJ2-1; 9 nucleotides line up with TRBD2. Germline CDR1 is SGHRS and CDR2 is YFSETQ. CDR3 length: 17 residues. V lost 0 bases and J lost 0; bases outside the gene matches: 4.

The chain is built from TRBV29-1 and TRBJ2-2, with D uncertain. V dropped 5 bases and J dropped 0 bases, with 10 bases sitting between them. The CDR3 has 14 amino acids. Looked up from germline, CDR1 is SQVTM and CDR2 is ANQGSEA. CDR3 coding DNA: TGCAGCGTTTCCTCGGAAACGAACACCGGGGAGCTGTTTTTT. This translates into CSVSSETNTGELFF.

The rearrangement uses TRBV4-2 and TRBJ2-3, with TRBD2 matching 14 bases. Germline V gene data show CDR1 as LGHNA and CDR2 as YNFKEQ. The CDR3 is 18 residues long. The V gene end was trimmed by 0 bases and the J gene end by 4 bases; junction bases not matched to a gene: 6. CDR3 DNA sequence: TGTGCCAGCAGCCAAGAGTGGGGACTAGCGGGAGCGGCAGATACGCAGTATTTT. Translation: CASSQEWGLAGAADTQYF.

Turning to this clone: At one end the junction does not follow the germline gene, possibly because of a read error. The same CDR3 can be traced to other DNA sequences in this sample. V gene TRBV2 combines with J gene TRBJ1-2; TRBD1 matches 11 bases. Germline V gives CDR1 SNHLY, CDR2 FYNNEI. The CDR3 has 14 amino acids. The CDR3 region is CASSGQGANYGYTF. CDR3 nucleotides: TGCGCCAGCAGTGGACAGGGGGCAAACTATGGCTACACCTTC. The full variable domain, rest sourced from reference TRBV2 and TRBJ1-2, is EPEVTQTPSHQVTQMGQEVILRCVPISNHLYFYWYRQILGQKVEFLVSFYNNEISEKSEIFDDQFSVERPDGSNFTLKIRSTKLEDSAMYFCASSGQGANYGYTFGSGTRLTVV.

The V call is TRBV2, the J call TRBJ1-1; the D gene is possibly TRBD1 (6 bases). CDR1 SNHLY and CDR2 FYNNEI come from the germline V gene. The CDR3 has 14 amino acids. The V and J ends lost 5 bases and 0 bases respectively, with 10 bases between them. The CDR3 bases are TGTGCCAGCAGTTACGGACAGATGAACACTGAAGCTTTCTTT. Amino acid sequence: CASSYGQMNTEAFF.

The chain uses TRBV21-1 and TRBJ2-7; TRBD2 reflects the table's D call only, with no check against the DNA. TRBV21-1 is a listed pseudogene. The CDR3 contains 14 residues. The CDR3 loop is CASSNPGELYEQYV. CDR3 sequence (DNA): TGTGCCAGCAGCAATCCCGGGGAACTGTACGAGCAGTACGTC.

This clone was detected a few times. This chain uses TRBV7-9 with TRBJ1-5; perhaps TRBD1 as D (5 bases). Per germline, CDR1 SEHNR and CDR2 FQNEAQ (reference sequence). The CDR3 contains 15 residues. V shed 5 bases and J shed 5 bases, with 16 bases lying between them. CDR3: CASSPMGGRDQPQHF. DNA of the CDR3: TGTGCCAGCAGCCCGATGGGGGGTAGAGATCAGCCCCAGCATTTT.

This chain joins TRBV28 and TRBJ2-7, with TRBD1 as a possible D gene (6 bases). The CDR3 runs to 12 residues. Germline CDR1 MDHEN, CDR2 SYDVKM. Deletions cut 2 bases from V and 5 bases from J, with 7 bases between. CDR3 nucleotides: TGTGCCAGCAGTTTACAGGGGCACGAGCAGTACTTC. As protein: CASSLQGHEQYF.

The chain combines TRBV5-5 with TRBJ2-4; 11 bases agree with TRBD2. The junction had 5 bases not matched to a gene; V was cut back by 1 base and J by 2 bases. Germline CDR1 SGHKS, CDR2 YYEKEE (reference sequence). The CDR3 extends over 17 amino acids. Here the CDR3 reads CASSLWLAGGSKNIQYF. The CDR3 bases are TGTGCCAGCAGCTTGTGGCTAGCGGGAGGATCCAAAAACATTCAGTACTTC.

The gene calls are TRBV7-7 and TRBJ1-1, with D unclear. Trimming shortened V by 5 bases and J by 0 bases, and 7 bases separated the two germline ends. The CDR3 contains 13 residues. CDR1 SSHAT and CDR2 FNYEAQ come from the germline V gene (reference sequence). The chain's CDR3 is CASSPGMNTEAFF. The CDR3 coding sequence is TGTGCCAGCAGCCCTGGGATGAACACTGAAGCTTTCTTT.

This sequence joins TRBV27 and TRBJ1-1; unclear D gene. With 7 bases removed from V and 5 bases from J, the gap between germline ends came to 14 bases. The germline CDR1 and CDR2 sequences are MNHEY and SMNVEV (reference sequence). The CDR3 extends over 13 amino acids. The CDR3 DNA reads TGTGCCAGCAAACGGAATGGAAAAACTGAAGCTTTCTTT. This sequence encodes CASKRNGKTEAFF.

The V and J genes are TRBV21-1 and TRBJ1-5; whether TRBD1, the table's D call, matches the DNA was not checked. TRBV21-1 corresponds to a pseudogene. The length of the CDR3 is 16 residues. The CDR3 sequence: CASSTPEGAGWQPQHF. The CDR3 nucleotides read TGTGCCAGCAGCACCCCGGAGGGGGCTGGCTGGCAGCCCCAGCATTTT.

The chain has TRBV5-5 and TRBJ2-2, with a tentative D call TRBD2 (5 bases). V lost 6 bases and J lost 1, with 13 bases in between. CDR3 length equals 15 residues. The germline V gene has CDR1 SGHKS and CDR2 YYEKEE (reference sequence). This chain's CDR3 is CASKDRAGNTGELFF. The CDR3, as DNA: TGTGCCAGCAAGGACCGGGCGGGGAACACCGGGGAGCTGTTTTTT.

The V and J genes are TRBV5-1 and TRBJ2-3; the match to TRBD2 covers 10 bases. The junction had 7 bases not matched to a gene; V was cut back by 0 bases and J by 3 bases. The V gene's germline CDR1 is SGHRS and CDR2 YFSETQ. The CDR3 is 17 residues long. DNA of the CDR3: TGCGCCAGCAGCTTGGTGGCTAGCGGGAGTGGGACAGATACGCAGTATTTT. Translated, it gives CASSLVASGSGTDTQYF.

The CDR3 loop reads CASSWGRGPGYTF. The CDR3 region has the DNA TGTGCCAGCAGCTGGGGACGCGGGCCGGGCTACACCTTC. The chain recombines TRBV5-5 with TRBJ1-2, with TRBD1 as a possible D gene (5 bases). The V end lost 3 bases, the J end lost 8 bases, and 14 bases lay between the germline ends. The CDR3 loop spans 13 amino acids. In germline, CDR1 is SGHKS, CDR2 YYEKEE (reference sequence).

V usage is TRBV7-9 and J usage is TRBJ2-3; D is perhaps TRBD2 (7 bases). This CDR3 region has 12 residues. The germline CDR1 and CDR2 sequences are SEHNR and FQNEAQ (reference sequence). Trimming took off 10 bases at V and 5 bases at J, with 13 bases between the two ends. CDR3 in amino acids: CAIKGGGDTQYF. As DNA, the CDR3 is TGTGCCATCAAAGGGGGGGGAGATACGCAGTATTTT.